Detailed here is one TCR beta chain. Its antigen is still unknown. Qualities for individual bases were not recorded, and no much larger clone is one base off. The data stem from a study of cytomegalovirus exposure and HLA in healthy donors (dated by TCRdb to about 2017). Study-wide context: According to an earlier analysis of 587 of the donors, about 180 million T cells yielded 117 million unique TCR beta sequences and around 280 Gb of sequence data. Around 320 gigabases of sequencing data and approximately 93 million unique TCR sequences were included in an early release covering under 650 HLA-typed donors. Among the roughly 430 genotyped donors, under 90% belonged to the genetic ancestry cluster associated with self-reported Caucasian donors. The study was designed to test whether signatures of past pathogen exposure could be identified by cataloging public T cell receptors. The study profiled the T cell repertoires of 500 to 800 subjects by immunosequencing and related them to cytomegalovirus serostatus. A separate validation cohort of over a hundred different subjects was used in addition to the roughly 700-subject first cohort. The study combined high-throughput TCR immunosequencing, statistical association of individual TCRs with disease status, and machine learning to predict cytomegalovirus infection status. To study patterns of TCR occurrence, a later analysis re-analyzed previously published TCR beta repertoires from around 670 donors and added high-resolution HLA genotyping. Rather than using new phenotypic data, the later analysis identified candidate immune exposures from TCR beta sequences and from how often those sequences occurred across donors. An earlier analysis of fewer than 700 of the donors applied high-throughput TCR beta sequencing to assess whether each TCR beta V gene segment acted as functional or pseudogenic. Donor age, sex, ethnicity and CMV serostatus were compiled together with the repertoire data. In a later genetic analysis, genome-wide SNP genotypes for about 65% of the roughly 670 donors were used, and that subset was treated as a discovery cohort. Every repertoire in the discovery cohort had been generated on one and the same sequencing platform. Class I and class II HLA loci were covered by the typing at four-digit resolution. The number of typed donors differed by locus: about 620-630 for A, B, C, DRB1 and DQB1; about 520 for DQA1; around 580 for DPA1; and 400 to 480 for DPB1. Roughly 5 DR-DQ haplotypes were handled as single units for association and clustering because linkage in the cohort was strong. Across roughly 420 genotyped donors of the cohort, an average of roughly 230,000 unique TCR beta nucleotide sequences per donor were sequenced, and approximately 17% of those sequences were non-productive. General study outcomes and caveats: Several of the top co-occurrence clusters appeared to be linked to parvovirus B19, influenza, CMV and Epstein-Barr virus, according to a later analysis. V-gene and J-gene trimming of TCR beta chains was associated with a missense DCLRE1C variant in a later genetic analysis, and the association was replicated in an independent cohort. Roughly uniform sequencing depth across donors was assumed in presence/absence analyses, although this assumption may not hold. A later analysis found that TCR association rates varied across HLA loci, with DRB1 alleles showing the most associated TCRs and HLA-C alleles the fewest. In a later analysis, most CMV-associated TCR beta chains were found to appear HLA-restricted, with HLA associations seemingly driven largely by CMV exposure. When HLA alleles, especially DR and DQ, strongly co-occurred, TCR associations were difficult to assign to individual alleles. Compared with the approximately 710-donor mean, donors in an Asian-associated ancestry cluster had fewer N-insertions in productive TCRs, according to a later genetic analysis. According to the authors, the approach could potentially be generalized to other disease states and immunological phenotypes. HLA typing was unavailable for some donors at each locus, so association tests used only the typed subset. A further reported finding was that TCR beta sequences accurately predicted the HLA-A and HLA-B alleles for most subjects in the first cohort. In both the original and validation cohorts, the classifier was reported to diagnose cytomegalovirus status with high specificity and sensitivity. Some IMGT-functional V segments, including TRBV6-2 and TRBV6-3, could not be told apart with the 87-base-pair reads, so those segments were excluded. The earlier analysis of approximately 540 of the donors excluded approximately 15 rarely observed V segments, including chromosome 9 orphons, because counts were too low. A few of the identified cytomegalovirus-associated TCR beta chains were confirmed in vitro to be specific for cytomegalovirus antigens. In a later analysis, more than 15,000 TCR beta sequences were associated with specific HLA alleles at a false discovery rate of 0.05. In an earlier analysis of approximately 590 of the donors, most TCR beta V segments appeared in productive rearrangements about 87% or about 30% of the time, broadly matching IMGT annotations. Linkage disequilibrium might explain the correlated functional status among segregating V segments, but an unknown experimental factor could not be ruled out. CMV serostatus was the only immune exposure information available for the cohort. The cohort was sequenced for TCR beta chains only, and without alpha or paired-chain data the features that could be detected were limited. A total of about 180 TCR beta chains were listed by the study as associated with cytomegalovirus. A cluster of highly shared sequence variants was judged likely to represent a technical artifact of the sequencing pipeline. A later analysis found that HLA-associated TCR beta chains were more clonally expanded and had lower generation probabilities than equally common non-associated chains. Across donors, most TCR sequences were observed very rarely, whereas some public TCRs were present in many individuals.

The CDR3 sequence holds 17 residues, the cysteine and phenylalanine included. Only CDR3 DNA is held: 51 bases, read in frame from base 1. CDR1 and CDR2 (SEHNR, FQNEAQ) derive from the germline V gene (reference sequence). At the junction V is shortened by 4 bases and J by 0 bases, with 19 bases in between. In total, roughly 670 healthy bone marrow donors made up the cohort. At the time of sampling, all cohort members were nominally healthy, though unrecorded immune exposures were likely present. The donor was CMV seropositive and was included in the group of some 290 seropositive cohort members. Each donor provided a peripheral blood sample, and peripheral blood mononuclear cells were used for TCR beta sequencing. The Qiagen DNeasy Blood Extraction Kit was used to extract genomic DNA from the blood cell samples. The library was made by the immunoSEQ multiplex PCR assay. For the multiplex PCR, a mixture combining 60 forward primers for TCR Vbeta segments and 13 reverse primers for TCR Jbeta segments was used. The CDR3 region of rearranged TCR beta genes was amplified from genomic DNA with a multiplex PCR assay. The Illumina HiSeq System was used to sequence the amplified TCR beta libraries as 87-base-pair reads. On the authors' methods: In a later analysis, tens of millions of unique TCR beta chains were counted across the approximately 670 repertoires, and roughly 10 million of these chains were shared by at least two donors. A nearest-neighbor algorithm error-corrected the raw reads and collapsed the reads into unique sequences, merging closely related sequences to remove PCR and sequencing errors. CDR3 sequences were aligned to IMGT reference sequences to assign V, D and J gene segments. Each retained sequence needed at least a six-nucleotide match to both a V gene segment and a J gene segment. Rearrangements were classified as productive when the CDR3 lacked stop codons and remained in frame with V and J, and all other rearrangements were classified as non-productive. Following IMGT convention, CDR3 was defined as the stretch from the second conserved V-encoded cysteine up to the conserved J-encoded phenylalanine. The earlier analysis of 500 to 650 of the donors excluded any sequence lacking an unambiguous match to a single V gene segment. In an earlier analysis of 587 of the donors, V segments were called functional above 56.7% productive rearrangements and were called segregating when the between-donor standard deviation exceeded 5%. A statistical classification framework was built for diagnosing cytomegalovirus status from the catalog of TCR beta chain sequences. In a later analysis, V and J genes were assigned by comparing TCR nucleotide sequences against IMGT/GENE-DB human TR gene sequences. Using the TCRdist pipeline, a later analysis assigned CDR3 sequences along with most-parsimonious VDJ recombination scenarios. In a later analysis, each TCR beta chain was defined by its CDR3 amino acid sequence together with its V-gene family, and reads lacking a unique V-gene family were excluded. To address suspected cross-contamination and a sequencing artifact, a later analysis removed over 500 highly shared, low-generation-probability nucleotide sequences. In a later analysis, a clonal expansion index was calculated for each public chain from normalized within-repertoire ranks of inferred template counts. In a later analysis, generation probabilities were computed with a VDJ recombination model fitted to out-of-frame rearrangements, and the resulting probabilities were checked against IGoR. In a later analysis, TCR-TCR, TCR-HLA and TCR-CMV co-occurrence was scored with hypergeometric tests, and a repertoire-size bias correction was applied to TCR pairs. In a later analysis, false discovery rates were estimated by permuting HLA or CMV assignments 20 times. A later analysis grouped co-occurring TCRs with DBSCAN, adding TCRdist sequence similarity when clustering within HLA-allele-positive subsets. For co-occurrence clustering, repertoires with fewer than 30,000 or more than 120,000 public chains were excluded, along with four or five repertoires with anomalous nucleotide sharing. In its TCRdb copy, this immuneACCESS table keeps in-frame sequences only and misses some clones. Where compared with another copy, unresolved V genes explain less than half of these, and the others have no known cause. The V and J calls and clone size are taken from that table; D and trimming were inferred from the DNA. This sample holds 85,000 to 90,000 clones; about 76% were observed only once. The top ten clonotypes cover roughly 9.1% of the sample.

Specimen: PBMCs. This receptor chain uses TRBV7-9 and TRBJ2-7; a weak D assignment points to TRBD2 (6 bases agree). This clonotype was sampled from a man aged 25-45 years in good health and CMV-seropositive. The CDR3 corresponds to CASSSPGPGGGSYEQYF. Read as DNA, the sequence is TGTGCCAGCAGCTCACCGGGGCCTGGGGGAGGCTCCTACGAGCAGTACTTC.